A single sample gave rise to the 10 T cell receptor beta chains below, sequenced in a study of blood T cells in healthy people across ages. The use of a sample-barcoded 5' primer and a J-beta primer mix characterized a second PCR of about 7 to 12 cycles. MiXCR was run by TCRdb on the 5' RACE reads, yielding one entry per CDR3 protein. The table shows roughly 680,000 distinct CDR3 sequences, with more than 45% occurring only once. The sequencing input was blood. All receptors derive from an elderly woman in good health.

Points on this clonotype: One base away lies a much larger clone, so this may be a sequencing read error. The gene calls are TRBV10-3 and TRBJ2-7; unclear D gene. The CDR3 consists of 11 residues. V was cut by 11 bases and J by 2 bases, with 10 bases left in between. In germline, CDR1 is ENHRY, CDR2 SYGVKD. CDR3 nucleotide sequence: TGTGCCGCCGGTGTTACCTACGAGCAGTACTTC. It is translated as CAAGVTYEQYF.

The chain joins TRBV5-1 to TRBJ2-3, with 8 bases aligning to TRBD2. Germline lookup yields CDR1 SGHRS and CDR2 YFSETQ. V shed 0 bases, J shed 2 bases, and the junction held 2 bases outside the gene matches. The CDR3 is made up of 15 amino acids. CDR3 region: CASSLGTSPTDTQYF. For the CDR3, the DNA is TGCGCCAGCAGCTTGGGGACTAGCCCCACAGATACGCAGTATTTT.

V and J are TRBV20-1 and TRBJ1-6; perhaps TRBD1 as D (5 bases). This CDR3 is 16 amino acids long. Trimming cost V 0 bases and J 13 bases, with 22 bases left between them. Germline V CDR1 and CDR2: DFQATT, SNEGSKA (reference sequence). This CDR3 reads CSARDYKYVQGNPLHF. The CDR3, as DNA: TGCAGTGCTAGAGATTATAAATATGTTCAGGGCAATCCCCTCCACTTT.

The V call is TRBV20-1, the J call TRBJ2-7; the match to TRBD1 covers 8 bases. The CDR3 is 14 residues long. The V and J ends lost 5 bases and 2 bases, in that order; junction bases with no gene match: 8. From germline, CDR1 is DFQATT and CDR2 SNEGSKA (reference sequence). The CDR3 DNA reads TGCAGTGCTCCCCGGACAGGGCTACCCTACGAGCAGTACTTC. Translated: CSAPRTGLPYEQYF.

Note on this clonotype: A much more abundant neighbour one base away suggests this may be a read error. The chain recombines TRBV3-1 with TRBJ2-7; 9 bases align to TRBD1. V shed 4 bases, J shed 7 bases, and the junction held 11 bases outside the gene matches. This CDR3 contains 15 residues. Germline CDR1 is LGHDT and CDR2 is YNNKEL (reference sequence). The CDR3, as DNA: TGTGCCAGCAGCCGATGGGACAGGGAGAGGAATGAGCAGTACTTC. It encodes CASSRWDRERNEQYF.

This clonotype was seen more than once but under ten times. The CDR3 spells CASRGQGGMNTEAFF. The CDR3 DNA follows: TGTGCCAGCAGGGGACAGGGGGGAATGAACACTGAAGCTTTCTTT. The V call is TRBV7-2, the J call TRBJ1-1, with 11 bases aligning to TRBD1. Germline CDR1 is SGHTA and CDR2 is FQGNSA. This CDR3 is built from 15 residues. Trimming cost V 6 bases and J 0 bases; bases outside gene matches: 3.

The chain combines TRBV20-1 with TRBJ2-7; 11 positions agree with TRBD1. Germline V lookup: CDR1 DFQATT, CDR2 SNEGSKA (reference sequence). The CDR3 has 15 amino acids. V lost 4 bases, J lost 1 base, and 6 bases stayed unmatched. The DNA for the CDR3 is TGCAGTGCTAATCCCGGACAGGGGGCTTCCTACGAGCAGTACTTC. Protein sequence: CSANPGQGASYEQYF.

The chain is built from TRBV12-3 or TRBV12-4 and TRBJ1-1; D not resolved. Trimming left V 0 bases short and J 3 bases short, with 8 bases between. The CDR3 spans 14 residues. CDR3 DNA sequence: TGTGCCAGCAGTTTAGCGAACAGATACACTGAAGCTTTCTTT. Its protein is CASSLANRYTEAFF.

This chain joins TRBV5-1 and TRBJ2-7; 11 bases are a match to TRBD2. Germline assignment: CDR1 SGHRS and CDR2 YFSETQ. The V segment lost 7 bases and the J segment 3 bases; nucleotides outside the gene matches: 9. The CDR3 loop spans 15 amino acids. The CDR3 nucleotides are TGCGCCAGCCAGCTAGCGGGAGGTCCGTTCTACGAGCAGTACTTC. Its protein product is CASQLAGGPFYEQYF.

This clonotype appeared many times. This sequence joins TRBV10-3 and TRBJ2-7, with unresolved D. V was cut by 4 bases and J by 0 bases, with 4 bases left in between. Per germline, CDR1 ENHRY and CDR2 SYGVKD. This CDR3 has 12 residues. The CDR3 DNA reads TGTGCCATCAGTGCCAGCTCCTACGAGCAGTACTTC. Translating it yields CAISASSYEQYF.